These 26 T cell receptor beta chains were sequenced from one sample in a study of cytomegalovirus exposure and HLA in healthy donors. The primer mix had 60 Vbeta and 13 Jbeta primers. Method: immunoSEQ multiplex PCR; TCRdb's copy keeps in-frame clones and lacks some. Of hundreds of thousands of clones detected, roughly 80% appear once; the ten largest clones hold 2.5% to 3%. Material: PBMCs. The source is a man aged 25 to 40 in good health and CMV-seronegative.

This clone appeared many times. The rearrangement joins TRBV4-3 to TRBJ1-1; D gene ambiguous. Germline lookup yields CDR1 LGHNA and CDR2 YSLEER. The ends were cut back, 6 bases at V and 5 bases at J, with 13 bases in the middle. The CDR3 sequence is 13 residues long. CDR3 sequence: CASRAFGETEAFF. The CDR3 region has the DNA TGCGCCAGCAGGGCATTTGGGGAGACTGAAGCTTTCTTT.

To note about this clone: The same CDR3 is also encoded by other DNA sequences in this sample. CDR3 coding DNA: TGTGCCAGCAGTGAGGGAGGTGGCAGATCCTACGAGCAGTACTTC. It translates to CASSEGGGRSYEQYF. The rearrangement links TRBV2 to TRBJ2-7, with D possibly matching TRBD2 (6 bases). The ends were cut back, 3 bases at V and 1 base at J, with 13 bases in the middle. The CDR3 length is 15 residues. CDR1 is SNHLY and CDR2 is FYNNEI in the germline V gene.

V gene TRBV6-6 combines with J gene TRBJ1-5, with 8 nucleotides matching TRBD1. Germline assignment: CDR1 MNHNY and CDR2 SVGAGI (reference sequence). The CDR3 is 15 amino acids. Trimming removed 5 bases from V and 5 bases from J; junction bases left unmatched: 8. CDR3 in amino acids: CASSAGTGFDQPQHF. The CDR3 bases are TGTGCCAGCAGTGCCGGGACAGGATTCGATCAGCCCCAGCATTTT.

This rearrangement joins TRBV9 to TRBJ2-7; 12 nucleotides line up with TRBD2. Germline assignment: CDR1 SGDLS and CDR2 YYNGEE. The length of the CDR3 is 15 residues. With 4 bases clipped from V and 3 bases from J, the junction kept 5 bases outside the gene matches. The CDR3 DNA follows: TGTGCCAGCAGCCGAACTAGCGGGGGGTTCTACGAGCAGTACTTC. Its translation: CASSRTSGGFYEQYF.

Comments on this clone: Relative to the germline gene, one junction end is altered; a read error may explain this. The rearrangement links TRBV9 to TRBJ2-4; 7 nucleotides align to TRBD1. Germline values: CDR1 SGDLS, CDR2 YYNGEE. The CDR3 spans 12 residues. CDR3 bases: TGTGCCAGCAGCAGATCGGGACAGTTCTTAAACTTC. It specifies CASSRSGQFLNF.

The rearrangement joins TRBV4-2 to TRBJ1-1, with a weak D call TRBD1 (6 bases). From germline, CDR1 is LGHNA and CDR2 YNFKEQ. There are 13 residues in the CDR3. Trimming left V 5 bases short and J 2 bases short, with 9 bases between. The CDR3 here is CASSTGPNTEAFF. The DNA for the CDR3 is TGTGCCAGCAGCACAGGGCCAAACACTGAAGCTTTCTTT.

The rearrangement joins TRBV7-9 to TRBJ1-3; a possible D gene is TRBD1 (5 bases). Trimming pared 4 bases from V and 4 bases from J, leaving 17 bases between. Germline CDR1 is SEHNR and CDR2 is FQNEAQ (reference sequence). There are 16 residues in the CDR3. CDR3 in DNA: TGTGCCAGCAGCTCTAGGGGTCTCCTCTCAGGAAACACCATATATTTT. Its protein product is CASSSRGLLSGNTIYF.

This chain connects TRBV6-1 to TRBJ1-2; TRBD1 agrees at 9 bases. CDR1 and CDR2 from the germline V gene are MNHNS and SASEGT. The CDR3 totals 13 residues. Unmatched junction bases numbered 7, after V lost 7 bases and J lost 7 bases. CDR3 DNA: TGTGCCAGCAAGCGGGACAGGGAGAGTGGCTACACCTTC. It codes for CASKRDRESGYTF.

The rearrangement uses TRBV19 and TRBJ2-1; a weak D match, TRBD2 (6 bases). The V gene lost 9 bases and the J gene lost 2 bases, with 14 bases spanning the gap. CDR3 length: 14 amino acids. CDR1 and CDR2 from the germline V gene are LNHDA and SQIVND (reference sequence). Written as DNA, the CDR3 is TGTGCCAGCACCGGGGGTGCGGCCTACAATGAGCAGTTCTTC. This translates into CASTGGAAYNEQFF. The entire variable domain, with the rest obtained from reference TRBV19 and TRBJ2-1, is as follows: DGGITQSPKYLFRKEGQNVTLSCEQNLNHDAMYWYRQDPGQGLRLIYYSQIVNDFQKGDIAEGYSVSREKKESFPLTVTSAQKNPTAFYLCASTGGAAYNEQFFGPGTRLTVL.

The chain employs TRBV7-6 and TRBJ1-3; D unclear. V lost 1 base and J 0 bases, leaving 7 bases between the germline ends. The CDR3 runs 15 residues. Germline values: CDR1 SGHVS, CDR2 FNYEAQ. CDR3 loop: CASSLGADSGNTIYF. Here the CDR3 DNA reads TGTGCCAGCAGCTTAGGGGCCGACTCTGGAAACACCATATATTTT. The full variable domain, its missing parts supplied by reference TRBV7-6 and TRBJ1-3, is GAGVSQSPRYKVTKRGQDVALRCDPISGHVSLYWYRQALGQGPEFLTYFNYEAQQDKSGLPNDRFSAERPEGSISTLTIQRTEQRDSAMYRCASSLGADSGNTIYFGEGSWLTVV.

The J gene is TRBJ1-6, the V gene TRBV18; D remains ambiguous. CDR1 is KGHSH and CDR2 is LQKENI in the germline V gene. V gave up 6 bases and J gave up 8 bases, with 8 bases separating them. CDR3 length equals 12 residues. This CDR3 is CASSSTHSPLHF. In nucleotides, the CDR3 is TGTGCCAGCTCCTCGACTCATTCACCCCTCCACTTT. The full variable domain, rest sourced from reference TRBV18 and TRBJ1-6, is NAGVMQNPRHLVRRRGQEARLRCSPMKGHSHVYWYRQLPEEGLKFMVYLQKENIIDESGMPKERFSAEFPKEGPSILRIQQVVRGDSAAYFCASSSTHSPLHFGNGTRLTVT.

This clone appeared a single time. The J gene is TRBJ1-6, the V gene TRBV6-1, with D possibly TRBD1 on 6 matching bases. V dropped 5 bases and J dropped 8 bases, with 13 bases sitting between them. The germline V gene encodes CDR1 MNHNS and CDR2 SASEGT. The CDR3 covers 14 residues. CDR3 sequence reads: CASSTRTADSPLHF. CDR3 in DNA: TGTGCCAGCAGTACCCGGACAGCCGATTCACCCCTCCACTTT.

J is TRBJ2-7 and V is TRBV25-1; no reliable D call. V dropped 6 bases and J dropped 1 base, with 4 bases sitting between them. The CDR3 has 11 amino acids. The germline gives CDR1 MGHDK, CDR2 SYGVNS. CDR3 protein: CASSSSYEQYF. In DNA, the CDR3 is TGTGCCAGCAGCTCTTCCTACGAGCAGTACTTC.

The genes are TRBV28 and TRBJ1-1; 10 bases fit TRBD1. The V gene end was trimmed by 5 bases and the J gene end by 4 bases; junction bases not matched to a gene: 7. Per the germline V gene, CDR1 is MDHEN and CDR2 is SYDVKM. The CDR3 consists of 15 residues. The CDR3 DNA is TGTGCCAGCAGTCCGGACAGGGGGGTAGCCACTGAAGCTTTCTTT. Translation gives CASSPDRGVATEAFF.

The J gene is TRBJ2-5, the V gene TRBV13; TRBD2 might be the D (6 bases). The CDR3 is 13 amino acids. Trimming pared 5 bases from V and 4 bases from J, leaving 11 bases between. CDR1 is PRHDT, CDR2 FYEKMQ, per germline (reference sequence). CDR3 in amino acids: CASSHSGRETQYF. CDR3 bases: TGTGCCAGCAGCCATAGCGGCCGAGAGACCCAGTACTTC. Supplemented by reference TRBV13 and TRBJ2-5, the full variable domain reads AAGVIQSPRHLIKEKRETATLKCYPIPRHDTVYWYQQGPGQDPQFLISFYEKMQSDKGSIPDRFSAQQFSDYHSELNMSSLELGDSALYFCASSHSGRETQYFGPGTRLLVL.

The chain joins TRBV7-9 to TRBJ2-7; 10 positions agree with TRBD1. Unmatched junction bases numbered 5, after V lost 1 base and J lost 2 bases. CDR1 and CDR2 from the germline V gene are SEHNR and FQNEAQ (reference sequence). This CDR3 comprises 16 residues. CDR3 in DNA: TGTGCCAGCAGCTTAGTCGCCGGGACAGGGGCCTACGAGCAGTACTTC. Translating it yields CASSLVAGTGAYEQYF.

The rearrangement uses TRBV29-1 and TRBJ1-4, with D unresolved. Looked up from germline, CDR1 is SQVTM and CDR2 is ANQGSEA. The CDR3 length is 13 residues. The V end was cut by 4 bases, the J end by 5 bases, with 11 bases between. This CDR3 reads CSVVGQMNEKLFF. The CDR3 bases are TGCAGCGTTGTTGGGCAGATGAATGAAAAACTGTTTTTT. Complete variable domain (other parts from reference TRBV29-1 and TRBJ1-4): SAVISQKPSRDICQRGTSLTIQCQVDSQVTMMFWYRQQPGQSLTLIATANQGSEATYESGFVIDKFPISRPNLTFSTLTVSNMSPEDSSIYLCSVVGQMNEKLFFGSGTQLSVL.

The chain is built from TRBV28 and TRBJ1-4, with D perhaps TRBD1 (6 bases). The CDR3 extends over 14 amino acids. CDR1 and CDR2 from the germline V gene are MDHEN and SYDVKM. V gave up 3 bases and J gave up 5 bases, with 10 bases separating them. CDR3 sequence (DNA): TGTGCCAGCAGTTTCTGGCAGGGGAATGAAAAACTGTTTTTT. Amino acids: CASSFWQGNEKLFF.

This clone was recorded once. Other DNA variants within this sample encode the same CDR3. The rearrangement uses TRBV7-9 and TRBJ2-7; D gene unclear. Trimming stripped 5 bases from V and 1 base from J, with 3 bases between. There are 11 residues in the CDR3. Germline loops: CDR1 SEHNR, CDR2 FQNEAQ (reference sequence). The CDR3 region has the DNA TGTGCCAGCAGCCCATCCTACGAGCAGTACTTC. Protein: CASSPSYEQYF. The whole variable domain, remainder taken from reference TRBV7-9 and TRBJ2-7, is DTGVSQNPRHKITKRGQNVTFRCDPISEHNRLYWYRQTLGQGPEFLTYFQNEAQLEKSRLLSDRFSAERPKGSFSTLEIQRTEQGDSAMYLCASSPSYEQYFGPGTRLTVT.

This sequence joins TRBV11-2 and TRBJ2-5; 11 bases align to TRBD1. This CDR3 is built from 18 residues. J gave up 0 bases and V 0 bases, and 6 bases lay outside the gene matches. CDR1 SGHAT and CDR2 FQNNGV come from the germline V gene. The CDR3 here is CASSLDGRGQGDQETQYF. In DNA form, the CDR3 reads TGTGCCAGCAGCTTAGATGGACGGGGACAGGGGGACCAAGAGACCCAGTACTTC.

The chain links TRBV7-8 to TRBJ2-3; 14 nucleotides line up with TRBD2. V shed 5 bases and J 4 bases; nucleotides not matched to a gene: 5. Per germline, CDR1 SGHVS and CDR2 FQNEAQ. The CDR3 is 16 amino acids. The CDR3 loop is CASSPRLAGGPDTQYF. The CDR3 DNA sequence: TGTGCCAGCAGCCCTAGACTAGCGGGGGGGCCAGATACGCAGTATTTT. Combining the CDR3 with reference TRBV7-8 and TRBJ2-3 gives the whole variable domain GAGVSQSPRYKVAKRGQDVALRCDPISGHVSLFWYQQALGQGPEFLTYFQNEAQLDKSGLPSDRFFAERPEGSVSTLKIQRTQQEDSAVYLCASSPRLAGGPDTQYFGPGTRLTVL.

The rearrangement joins TRBV7-3 to TRBJ1-6; 8 positions match TRBD1. V lost 5 bases to trimming and J lost 4 bases; unmatched junction nucleotides: 4. This CDR3 contains 15 residues. Germline CDR1 is SGHTA and CDR2 is FQGTGA. This CDR3 is CASSQTGAYNSPLHF. The CDR3 DNA sequence: TGTGCCAGCAGCCAGACAGGGGCGTATAATTCACCCCTCCACTTT. Full variable domain (remainder filled in from reference TRBV7-3 and TRBJ1-6): GAGVSQTPSNKVTEKGKYVELRCDPISGHTALYWYRQSLGQGPEFLIYFQGTGAADDSGLPNDRFFAVRPEGSVSTLKIQRTERGDSAVYLCASSQTGAYNSPLHFGNGTRLTVT.

The rearrangement links TRBV5-4 to TRBJ2-1; 12 positions match TRBD2. From germline, CDR1 is SGHNT and CDR2 YYREEE (reference sequence). There are 18 residues in the CDR3. V lost 0 bases, J lost 6 bases, and 10 bases stayed unmatched. In DNA form, the CDR3 reads TGTGCCAGCAGCTTGGTTCCTAGCGGGGGGGCCAGGGGCAATGAGCAGTTCTTC. Its protein is CASSLVPSGGARGNEQFF.

The chain carries TRBV28 and TRBJ2-7; D might be TRBD1 (6 bases). V was clipped by 5 bases and J by 4 bases, with 15 bases between them. Looked up from germline, CDR1 is MDHEN and CDR2 is SYDVKM. The CDR3 length is 14 residues. CDR3: CASSPTSTGYEQYF. DNA for the CDR3: TGTGCCAGCAGTCCCACAAGCACAGGGTACGAGCAGTACTTC. Drawing the rest from reference TRBV28 and TRBJ2-7, the complete variable domain is DVKVTQSSRYLVKRTGEKVFLECVQDMDHENMFWYRQDPGLGLRLIYFSYDVKMKEKGDIPEGYSVSREKKERFSLILESASTNQTSMYLCASSPTSTGYEQYFGPGTRLTVT.

The chain joins TRBV27 to TRBJ1-2, with D maybe TRBD1 (5 bases). From germline, CDR1 is MNHEY and CDR2 SMNVEV (reference sequence). Trimming stripped 1 base from V and 4 bases from J, with 13 bases between. The CDR3 runs to 15 residues. CDR3 DNA sequence: TGTGCCAGCAGTTTATTCGGCAGGGCGGCCTATGGCTACACCTTC. Translated: CASSLFGRAAYGYTF.

V and J are TRBV9 and TRBJ2-7, with D maybe TRBD1 (6 bases). Germline CDR1 is SGDLS and CDR2 is YYNGEE. The CDR3 has 14 residues. The germline V and J ends were trimmed by 4 bases and 6 bases, with 17 bases remaining between them. The CDR3 nucleotides are TGTGCCAGCAGCCCTGGGGACACTAGAGGCGAGCAGTACTTC. Translating gives CASSPGDTRGEQYF.